Below, one T cell receptor beta chain is given with its context. Its antigen remains undetermined. No base quality information exists; no much larger clone differs at one position. The cohort comprised some 700 healthy bone marrow donors. All cohort members were sampled while nominally healthy, although unrecorded immune exposures were likely present. CMV serostatus was positive for about 290 and negative for about half of the roughly 700 cohort members, and was not recorded for this donor. A peripheral blood sample was provided by each donor, and peripheral blood mononuclear cells were used for TCR beta sequencing. The Qiagen DNeasy Blood Extraction Kit was used to extract genomic DNA from the blood cell samples. The receptor library was made with the immunoSEQ multiplex PCR assay. A mixture of 60 forward primers for TCR Vbeta segments and 13 reverse primers for TCR Jbeta segments was used in the multiplex PCR. The CDR3 region of rearranged TCR beta genes was amplified from genomic DNA by a multiplex PCR assay. The Illumina HiSeq System was used to sequence the amplified TCR beta libraries as 87-base-pair reads. Per the source publication's procedure: In a later analysis, about 80 million unique TCR beta chains were counted across the roughly 670 repertoires, and roughly 11 million of these chains were shared by at least two donors. Raw reads were error-corrected and collapsed into unique sequences by a nearest-neighbor algorithm in which closely related sequences were merged to remove PCR and sequencing errors. V, D and J gene segments were assigned by aligning CDR3 sequences to IMGT reference sequences. For a sequence to be retained, a match of at least six nucleotides was required to both a V gene segment and a J gene segment. A rearrangement counted as productive if the CDR3 had no stop codons and remained in frame with V and J, and every other rearrangement counted as non-productive. Following IMGT convention, CDR3 was defined as the stretch from the second conserved V-encoded cysteine to the conserved J-encoded phenylalanine. The earlier analysis of about 590 of the donors excluded sequences that lacked an unambiguous match to a single V gene segment. In an earlier analysis of some 590 of the donors, a V segment was called functional when productive rearrangements were above 56.7%, and segregating when the standard deviation between donors exceeded 5%. A statistical classification framework was built to diagnose cytomegalovirus status from the catalog of TCR beta chain sequences. V and J gene assignment, in a later analysis, came from comparing TCR nucleotide sequences with IMGT/GENE-DB human TR gene sequences. A later analysis assigned CDR3 sequences and most-parsimonious VDJ recombination scenarios with the TCRdist pipeline. A later analysis defined each TCR beta chain by its CDR3 amino acid sequence plus V-gene family, and excluded reads lacking a unique V-gene family. A later analysis removed 600 or so highly shared, low-generation-probability nucleotide sequences to deal with suspected cross-contamination and a sequencing artifact. A later analysis calculated a clonal expansion index for each public chain from normalized within-repertoire ranks of inferred template counts. A later analysis computed generation probabilities with a VDJ recombination model fitted to out-of-frame rearrangements, and checked the results against IGoR. A later analysis scored TCR-TCR, TCR-HLA and TCR-CMV co-occurrence with hypergeometric tests, applying a repertoire-size bias correction to TCR pairs. To estimate false discovery rates, a later analysis permuted the HLA or CMV assignments 20 times. In a later analysis, co-occurring TCRs were grouped with DBSCAN, and TCRdist sequence similarity was added when clustering was performed within HLA-allele-positive subsets. Co-occurrence clustering excluded repertoires with fewer than 30,000 or more than 120,000 public chains, plus five with anomalous nucleotide sharing. In its TCRdb copy, this immuneACCESS table keeps in-frame sequences only and misses some clones. Where compared with another copy, unresolved V genes explain less than half of these, and the others have no known cause. Clonal size and the V and J genes are those of that table, whereas D and trimming came from the DNA. The sample profile shows about 230,000 clones; 85% of them were found once. The ten largest account for 1.3% of the sample.

The sample belongs to a study of cytomegalovirus exposure and HLA in healthy donors (dated by TCRdb to 2015 to 2018). For context, the study as a whole: An earlier analysis of fewer than 750 of the donors reported over 250 Gb of sequence data and around 120 million unique TCR beta sequences obtained from approximately 180 million T cells. An earlier analysis of fewer than 700 of the donors applied high-throughput TCR beta sequencing to assess whether each TCR beta V gene segment acted as functional or pseudogenic. High-throughput TCR immunosequencing, statistical association of individual TCRs with disease status, and machine learning were combined to predict cytomegalovirus infection status. A later genetic analysis used genome-wide SNP genotypes for about 55% of the 666 donors, treating that subset as a discovery cohort. A later analysis re-analyzed previously published TCR beta repertoires from several hundred donors and added high-resolution HLA genotyping to study TCR occurrence patterns. The number of typed donors differed by locus: about 620-640 for A, B, C, DRB1 and DQB1; 522 for DQA1; 606 for DPA1; and 400 to 480 for DPB1. On average, roughly 200,000 unique TCR beta nucleotide sequences were sequenced per donor among several hundred genotyped donors of the cohort, with roughly 18% of those sequences being non-productive. The T cell repertoires of several hundred subjects were profiled by immunosequencing and related to cytomegalovirus serostatus. All discovery cohort repertoires had been generated using a single sequencing platform. An early release that covered some 640 HLA-typed donors contained approximately 300 gigabases of sequencing data and around 80 million unique TCR sequences. Rather than drawing on any new phenotypic data, the later analysis identified candidate immune exposures from TCR beta sequences and the way those sequences occurred across donors. In addition to the first cohort of 666 subjects, a separate validation cohort of 130 or so different subjects was used. HLA typing covered class I and class II loci at four-digit resolution. Among the roughly 410 genotyped donors, around 81% belonged to the genetic ancestry cluster associated with self-reported Caucasian donors. Donor age, sex, ethnicity and CMV serostatus were compiled alongside the repertoire data. A few DR-DQ haplotypes were handled as single units for association and clustering because linkage in the cohort was strong. The study aimed to test whether signatures of past pathogen exposure could be identified by cataloging public T cell receptors.

General conclusions and limits of the study: Compared with the roughly 710-donor mean, donors in an Asian-associated ancestry cluster had fewer N-insertions in productive TCRs, according to a later genetic analysis. For the cohort, immune exposure information was limited to CMV serostatus. In a later analysis, HLA-associated TCR beta chains were found to be more clonally expanded and to have lower generation probabilities than equally common non-associated chains. When HLA alleles, especially DR and DQ, strongly co-occurred, TCR associations were difficult to assign to individual alleles. In both the original and validation cohorts, the classifier was reported to diagnose cytomegalovirus status with high specificity and sensitivity. A cluster of highly shared sequence variants was judged likely to be a technical artifact of the sequencing pipeline. An association between a missense DCLRE1C variant and V-gene and J-gene trimming of TCR beta chains was found in a later genetic analysis and replicated in an independent cohort. Correlated functional status among segregating V segments might reflect linkage disequilibrium, but an unknown experimental factor could not be ruled out. HLA typing was unavailable for some donors at each locus, so association tests used only the typed subset. Most TCR sequences were seen in very few donors, while some public TCRs were found in many individuals. Because counts were too low, more than 15 rarely observed V segments, including chromosome 9 orphons, were left out of the earlier analysis of roughly 600 of the donors. In the study, approximately 160 TCR beta chains were listed as associated with cytomegalovirus. The authors suggested that the approach could potentially be generalized to other disease states and immunological phenotypes. According to a later analysis, TCR association rates differed among HLA loci, with DRB1 alleles showing the most associated TCRs and HLA-C alleles showing the fewest. Sequencing depth was assumed to be roughly uniform across donors in the presence/absence analyses, though that assumption may not hold. A further reported finding was that TCR beta sequences accurately predicted the HLA-A and HLA-B alleles for most subjects in the first cohort. Three of the identified cytomegalovirus-associated TCR beta chains were confirmed in vitro to be specific for cytomegalovirus antigens. In a later analysis, several top co-occurrence clusters were reported to appear linked to parvovirus B19, influenza, CMV and Epstein-Barr virus. At a false discovery rate of 0.05, a later analysis linked under 20,000 TCR beta sequences to specific HLA alleles. A later analysis found that most CMV-associated TCR beta chains appeared HLA-restricted, with HLA associations seemingly driven largely by CMV exposure. The cohort was sequenced for TCR beta chains only, and without alpha or paired-chain data the features that could be detected were limited. An earlier analysis of roughly 570 of the donors showed that most TCR beta V segments appeared in productive rearrangements either about 87% or about 30% of the time, which broadly matched IMGT annotations.

Sequencing was performed on PBMCs. This TCR came from a human donor in good health.

The CDR3 protein: CASSQTSLHEQFF. The DNA reads as follows: TGTGCCAGCAGCCAGACTAGCCTTCATGAGCAGTTCTTC. Recombination linked TRBV7-2 to TRBJ2-1, with 7 bases matching TRBD2. From cysteine to phenylalanine, the CDR3 is 13 amino acids long. Only the CDR3 portion is preserved as DNA: 39 bases, with reading frame beginning at the first base. Looking up the germline V gene yields CDR1 SGHTA and CDR2 FQGNSA. V lost 5 bases and J lost 8 bases, and the count of bases not matched to a germline gene is 6.